Below are 19 T cell receptor beta chains sequenced from a single sample in a study of monozygotic twins with cystic fibrosis. Libraries were prepared by immunoSEQ multiplex PCR; TCRdb keeps only in-frame clonotypes and omits some of them. The table has around 26,000 clones, 95% to 98% seen once. The material sequenced was blood. These receptors were obtained from a girl aged 2-15 years with cystic fibrosis.

DNA of the CDR3: TGTGCCAGCAGTGACGAACAGGGTCTCTACGAGCAGTACTTC. Protein product: CASSDEQGLYEQYF. J is TRBJ2-7 and V is TRBV28; possible D gene TRBD1, 6 bases. The CDR3 is 14 amino acids. Looked up from germline, CDR1 is MDHEN and CDR2 is SYDVKM. Between the trimmed V and J ends, which lost 5 bases and 3 bases, there was a span of 14 bases.

This chain joins TRBV5-1 and TRBJ1-4; possible D gene TRBD1, 5 bases. Germline V gives CDR1 SGHRS, CDR2 YFSETQ. The length of the CDR3 is 15 residues. The V gene lost 4 bases and the J gene lost 2 bases, with 12 bases spanning the gap. The CDR3 DNA reads as TGCGCCAGCAGCCCGACAGTCGGGACTAATGAAAAACTGTTTTTT. Amino acids: CASSPTVGTNEKLFF.

V and J are TRBV7-8 and TRBJ2-6; 9 bases fit TRBD1. The junction had 11 bases not matched to a gene; V was cut back by 5 bases and J by 0 bases. Looked up from germline, CDR1 is SGHVS and CDR2 is FQNEAQ. The CDR3 length is 19 residues. The CDR3 protein is CASSNRPGTGISGANVLTF. The CDR3 region has the DNA TGTGCCAGCAGCAACCGCCCCGGGACAGGGATCTCTGGGGCCAACGTCCTGACTTTC.

V gene TRBV9 combines with J gene TRBJ1-2; maybe TRBD1 (6 bases). The CDR3 loop spans 15 amino acids. In germline, CDR1 is SGDLS, CDR2 YYNGEE. V lost 0 bases to trimming and J lost 3 bases, with 12 bases between them. CDR3 sequence reads: CASSVEQGMDYGYTF. The CDR3 coding sequence is TGTGCCAGCAGCGTAGAGCAGGGGATGGACTATGGCTACACCTTC.

The chain carries TRBV6-6 and TRBJ2-1, with TRBD2 identical over 9 bases. This CDR3 region has 16 residues. Germline lookup yields CDR1 MNHNY and CDR2 SVGAGI (reference sequence). With 1 base clipped from V and 2 bases from J, the junction kept 3 bases outside the gene matches. CDR3 amino acids: CASSYFGTSPYNEQFF. The CDR3 nucleotides are TGTGCCAGCAGTTACTTCGGGACTAGCCCCTACAATGAGCAGTTCTTC.

The V and J genes are TRBV7-9 and TRBJ1-2; no clear D. Germline V gives CDR1 SEHNR, CDR2 FQNEAQ (reference sequence). The CDR3 has 11 residues. Trimming stripped 5 bases from V and 6 bases from J, with 7 bases between. The CDR3 region has the DNA TGTGCCAGCAGCGACTCCGATGGCTACACCTTC. Translated, it gives CASSDSDGYTF. The full variable domain, its missing parts supplied by reference TRBV7-9 and TRBJ1-2, is DTGVSQNPRHKITKRGQNVTFRCDPISEHNRLYWYRQTLGQGPEFLTYFQNEAQLEKSRLLSDRFSAERPKGSFSTLEIQRTEQGDSAMYLCASSDSDGYTFGSGTRLTVV.

The chain combines TRBV28 with TRBJ1-5; maybe TRBD1 (5 bases). Trimming removed 4 bases from V and 6 bases from J, with 10 bases in between. Germline V gene lookup returns CDR1 MDHEN and CDR2 SYDVKM. This CDR3 spans 13 amino acids. The CDR3, as DNA: TGTGCCAGCAGTTCCTCCAGGGTTCAGCCCCAGCATTTT. It yields the protein CASSSSRVQPQHF.

The rearrangement uses TRBV9 and TRBJ1-3; tentatively, D is TRBD1 (6 bases). Germline lookup yields CDR1 SGDLS and CDR2 YYNGEE. V lost 4 bases to trimming and J lost 2 bases, with 16 bases between them. The CDR3 length is 16 residues. CDR3 in amino acids: CASSPRGRGAGNTIYF. CDR3 nucleotide sequence: TGTGCCAGCAGCCCAAGAGGCAGGGGAGCTGGAAACACCATATATTTT.

The gene calls are TRBV5-4 and TRBJ2-1, with unresolved D. This CDR3 comprises 12 residues. V was pared by 0 bases and J by 8 bases, with 6 bases between. The germline V gene encodes CDR1 SGHNT and CDR2 YYREEE (reference sequence). CDR3 in DNA: TGTGCCAGCAGCTTGGGGTGGGATGAGCAGTTCTTC. Its protein product is CASSLGWDEQFF. The entire variable domain, with the rest obtained from reference TRBV5-4 and TRBJ2-1, is as follows: ETGVTQSPTHLIKTRGQQVTLRCSSQSGHNTVSWYQQALGQGPQFIFQYYREEENGRGNFPPRFSGLQFPNYSSELNVNALELDDSALYLCASSLGWDEQFFGPGTRLTVL.

Here the CDR3 reads CASSLVLGETQYF. The CDR3 region has the DNA TGTGCCAGCAGCTTAGTATTGGGAGAGACCCAGTACTTC. The rearrangement uses TRBV7-2 and TRBJ2-5; no reliable D call. Trimming stripped 1 base from V and 4 bases from J, with 7 bases between. The germline V gene encodes CDR1 SGHTA and CDR2 FQGNSA. There are 13 residues in the CDR3.

The rearrangement uses TRBV6-1 and TRBJ2-1; possibly TRBD1 for D (6 bases). This CDR3 is 13 amino acids long. Trimming shortened V by 4 bases and J by 4 bases, and 8 bases separated the two germline ends. Germline V gene lookup returns CDR1 MNHNS and CDR2 SASEGT. CDR3 sequence reads: CASSAQGYNEQFF. CDR3 coding DNA: TGTGCCAGCAGTGCGCAGGGGTACAATGAGCAGTTCTTC.

J is TRBJ1-1 and V is TRBV4-1; D perhaps matches TRBD1 (5 bases). V was clipped by 3 bases and J by 4 bases, with 9 bases between them. The V gene's germline CDR1 is MGHRA and CDR2 YSYEKL. CDR3 length: 13 amino acids. CDR3 amino acids: CASSHQGFTEAFF. CDR3 sequence (DNA): TGCGCCAGCAGCCACCAGGGTTTCACTGAAGCTTTCTTT.

The V and J genes are TRBV30 and TRBJ1-2; D call uncertain. Germline assignment: CDR1 GTSNPN and CDR2 SVGIG (reference sequence). The length of the CDR3 is 13 residues. The V gene lost 2 bases and the J gene lost 8 bases, with 15 bases spanning the gap. The CDR3 reads CAWSYGGRGGYTF. DNA for the CDR3: TGTGCCTGGAGTTACGGAGGCCGTGGAGGCTACACCTTC.

The J gene is TRBJ2-3, the V gene TRBV2, with TRBD1 as a possible D gene (5 bases). Germline CDR1 is SNHLY and CDR2 is FYNNEI. Trimming shortened V by 4 bases and J by 0 bases, and 11 bases separated the two germline ends. The CDR3 contains 15 residues. In DNA form, the CDR3 reads TGTGCCAGCAGTGGGGGCCCAGTTAGCACAGATACGCAGTATTTT. Protein sequence: CASSGGPVSTDTQYF.

The J gene is TRBJ1-1, the V gene TRBV4-2, with 10 positions matching TRBD1. Germline CDR1 LGHNA, CDR2 YNFKEQ. The V gene end was trimmed by 1 base and the J gene end by 8 bases; junction bases not matched to a gene: 7. This CDR3 is 15 amino acids long. CDR3 amino acids: CASSQARTGGTEAFF. The CDR3 nucleotides are TGTGCCAGCAGCCAAGCCCGGACAGGGGGGACGGAAGCTTTCTTT.

The rearrangement uses TRBV9 and TRBJ2-1; possible D gene TRBD2, 5 bases. With 7 bases removed from V and 8 bases from J, the gap between germline ends came to 22 bases. Germline V CDR1 and CDR2: SGDLS, YYNGEE. CDR3 length equals 15 residues. The CDR3 DNA follows: TGTGCCAGCGCATACGTCGGAGGAAGGATGGATGAGCAGTTCTTC. Residues: CASAYVGGRMDEQFF.

The V call is TRBV6-1, the J call TRBJ1-5; D ambiguous. Looked up from germline, CDR1 is MNHNS and CDR2 is SASEGT. This CDR3 has 14 residues. The V gene lost 2 bases and the J gene lost 4 bases, with 9 bases spanning the gap. CDR3 DNA: TGTGCCAGCAGTGAACCGGGCACTAATCAGCCCCAGCATTTT. It translates to CASSEPGTNQPQHF.

The genes are TRBV28 and TRBJ1-4; TRBD1 aligns across 9 bases. Germline V gene lookup returns CDR1 MDHEN and CDR2 SYDVKM. This CDR3 is 14 amino acids long. J gave up 11 bases and V 3 bases, and 7 bases lay outside the gene matches. The CDR3 DNA is TGTGCCAGCAGTTTTCGAGGGACAGGGAAGAAACTGTTTTTT. Translation: CASSFRGTGKKLFF.

This chain connects TRBV6-1 to TRBJ2-7; 10 bases are shared with TRBD1. The CDR3 is 14 residues long. Germline CDR1 is MNHNS and CDR2 is SASEGT. J lost 4 bases, V lost 4 bases, and 4 bases had no gene match. The CDR3 spells CASSVRDRGYEQYF. The CDR3, as DNA: TGTGCCAGCAGTGTACGGGACAGGGGATACGAGCAGTACTTC.